The entry below describes one T cell receptor beta chain. These data come from a study of PD-L1 blockade in urothelial cancer. The method was immunoSEQ multiplex PCR; TCRdb's version includes in-frame clones alone and lacks a portion of them. The table records about 43,000 clones, about 84% of them present only once. The time point was: pretreatment peripheral blood. V shed 3 bases and J 7 bases; nucleotides not matched to a gene: 12. In germline, CDR1 is GTSNPN, CDR2 SVGIG (reference sequence). This CDR3 is 15 amino acids long. This material consisted of PBMCs, taken around atezolizumab (anti-PD-L1) treatment. This TCR came from a man in his sixties with urothelial cancer. The chain employs TRBV30 and TRBJ1-2; TRBD1 matches at 9 bases. This CDR3 is CAWSSPPGTGSGYTF. The CDR3, as DNA: TGTGCCTGGAGCTCCCCCCCCGGGACAGGGAGTGGCTACACCTTC.